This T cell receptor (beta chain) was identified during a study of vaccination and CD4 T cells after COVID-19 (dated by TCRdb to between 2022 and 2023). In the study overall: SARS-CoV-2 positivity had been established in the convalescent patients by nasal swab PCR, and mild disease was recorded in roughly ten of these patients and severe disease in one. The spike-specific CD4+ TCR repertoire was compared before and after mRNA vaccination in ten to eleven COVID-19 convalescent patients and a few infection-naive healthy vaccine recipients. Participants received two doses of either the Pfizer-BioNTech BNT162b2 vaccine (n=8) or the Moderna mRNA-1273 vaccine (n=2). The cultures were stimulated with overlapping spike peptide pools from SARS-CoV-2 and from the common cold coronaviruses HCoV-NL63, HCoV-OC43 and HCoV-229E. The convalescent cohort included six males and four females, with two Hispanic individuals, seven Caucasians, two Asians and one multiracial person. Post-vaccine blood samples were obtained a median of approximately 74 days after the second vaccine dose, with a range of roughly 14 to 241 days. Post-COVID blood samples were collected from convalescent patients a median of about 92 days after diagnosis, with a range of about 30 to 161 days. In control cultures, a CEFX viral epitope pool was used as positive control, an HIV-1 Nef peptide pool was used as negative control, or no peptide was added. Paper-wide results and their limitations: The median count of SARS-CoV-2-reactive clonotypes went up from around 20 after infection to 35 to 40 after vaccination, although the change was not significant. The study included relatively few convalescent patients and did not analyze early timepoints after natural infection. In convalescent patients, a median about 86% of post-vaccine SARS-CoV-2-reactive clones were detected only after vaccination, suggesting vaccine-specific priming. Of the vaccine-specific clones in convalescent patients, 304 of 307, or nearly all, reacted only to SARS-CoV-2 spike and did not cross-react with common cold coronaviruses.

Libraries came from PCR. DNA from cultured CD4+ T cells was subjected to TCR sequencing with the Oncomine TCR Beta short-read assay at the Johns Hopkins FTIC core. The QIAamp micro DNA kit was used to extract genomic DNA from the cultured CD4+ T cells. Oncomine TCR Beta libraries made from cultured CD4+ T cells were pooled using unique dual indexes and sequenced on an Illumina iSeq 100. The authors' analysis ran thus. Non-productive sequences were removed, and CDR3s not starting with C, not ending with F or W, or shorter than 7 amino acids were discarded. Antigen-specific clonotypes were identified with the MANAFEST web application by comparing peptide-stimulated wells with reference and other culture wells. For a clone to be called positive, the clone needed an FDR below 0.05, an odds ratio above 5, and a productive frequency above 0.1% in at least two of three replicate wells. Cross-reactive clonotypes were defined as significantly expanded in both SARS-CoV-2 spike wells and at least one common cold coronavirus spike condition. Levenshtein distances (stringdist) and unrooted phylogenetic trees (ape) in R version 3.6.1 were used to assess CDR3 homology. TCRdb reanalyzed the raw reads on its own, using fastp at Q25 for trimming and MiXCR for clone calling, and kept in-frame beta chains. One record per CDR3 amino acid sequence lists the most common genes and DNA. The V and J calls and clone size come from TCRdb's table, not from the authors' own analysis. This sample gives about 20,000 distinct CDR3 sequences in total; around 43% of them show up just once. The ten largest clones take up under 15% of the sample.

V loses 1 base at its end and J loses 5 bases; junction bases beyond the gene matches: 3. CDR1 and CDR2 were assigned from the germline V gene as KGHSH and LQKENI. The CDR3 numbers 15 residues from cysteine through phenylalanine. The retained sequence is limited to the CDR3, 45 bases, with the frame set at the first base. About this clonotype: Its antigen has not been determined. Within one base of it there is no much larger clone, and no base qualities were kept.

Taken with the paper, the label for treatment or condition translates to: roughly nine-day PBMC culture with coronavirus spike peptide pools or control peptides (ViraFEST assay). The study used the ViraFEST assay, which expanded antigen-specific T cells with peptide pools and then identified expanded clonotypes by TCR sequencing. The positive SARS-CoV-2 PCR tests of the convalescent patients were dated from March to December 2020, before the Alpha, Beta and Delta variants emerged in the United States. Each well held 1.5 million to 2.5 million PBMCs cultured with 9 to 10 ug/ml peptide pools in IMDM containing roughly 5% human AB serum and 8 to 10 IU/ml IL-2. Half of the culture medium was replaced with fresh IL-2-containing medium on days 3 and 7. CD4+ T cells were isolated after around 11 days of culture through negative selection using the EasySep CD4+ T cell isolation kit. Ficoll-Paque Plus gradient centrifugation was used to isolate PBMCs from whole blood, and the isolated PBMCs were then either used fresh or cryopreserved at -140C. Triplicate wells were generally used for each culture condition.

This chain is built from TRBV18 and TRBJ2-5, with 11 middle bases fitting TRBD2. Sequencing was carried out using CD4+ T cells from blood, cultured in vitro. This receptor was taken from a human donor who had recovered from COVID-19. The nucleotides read TGTGCCAGCTCACCACTAGCGGGAGGGACGGAGACCCAGTACTTC. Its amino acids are CASSPLAGGTETQYF.